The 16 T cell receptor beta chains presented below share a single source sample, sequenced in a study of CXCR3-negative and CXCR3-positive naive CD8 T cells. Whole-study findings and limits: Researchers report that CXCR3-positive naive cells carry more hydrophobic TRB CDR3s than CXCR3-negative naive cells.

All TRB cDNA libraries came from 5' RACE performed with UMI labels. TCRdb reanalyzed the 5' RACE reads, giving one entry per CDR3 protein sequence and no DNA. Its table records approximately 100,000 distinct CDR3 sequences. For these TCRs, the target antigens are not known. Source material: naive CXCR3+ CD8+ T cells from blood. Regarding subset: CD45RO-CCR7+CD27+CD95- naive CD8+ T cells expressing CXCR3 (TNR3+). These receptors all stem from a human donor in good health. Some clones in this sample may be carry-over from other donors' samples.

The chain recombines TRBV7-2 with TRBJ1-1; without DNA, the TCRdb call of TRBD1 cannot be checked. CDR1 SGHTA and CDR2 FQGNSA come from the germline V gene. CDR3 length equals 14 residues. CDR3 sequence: CASSFRQVNTEAFF.

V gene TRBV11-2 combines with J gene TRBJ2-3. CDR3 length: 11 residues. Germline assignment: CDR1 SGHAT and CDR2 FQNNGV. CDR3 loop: CASPFADTQYF. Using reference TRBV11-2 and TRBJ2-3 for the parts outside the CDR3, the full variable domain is EAGVAQSPRYKIIEKRQSVAFWCNPISGHATLYWYQQILGQGPKLLIQFQNNGVVDDSQLPKDRFSAERLKGVDSTLKIQPAKLEDSAVYLCASPFADTQYFGPGTRLTVL.

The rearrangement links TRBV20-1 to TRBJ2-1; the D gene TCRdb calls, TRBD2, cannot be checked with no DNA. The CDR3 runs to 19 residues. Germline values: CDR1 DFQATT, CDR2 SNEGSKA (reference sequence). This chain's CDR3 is CSARPPGLAGDQAYNEQFF.

The chain's CDR3 is CASSVRGSSPLHF. The chain is built from TRBV28 and TRBJ1-6. There are 13 residues in the CDR3. The germline CDR1 and CDR2 sequences are MDHEN and SYDVKM.

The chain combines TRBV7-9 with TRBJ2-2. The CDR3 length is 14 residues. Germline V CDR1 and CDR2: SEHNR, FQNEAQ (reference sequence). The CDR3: CASSFSVFTGELFF.

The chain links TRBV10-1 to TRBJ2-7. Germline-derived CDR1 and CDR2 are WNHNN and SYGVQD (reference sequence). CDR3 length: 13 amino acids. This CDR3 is CASSESPGYEQYF.

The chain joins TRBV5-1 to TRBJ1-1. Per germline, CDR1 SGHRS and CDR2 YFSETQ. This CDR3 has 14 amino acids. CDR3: CASSLYAPNTEAFF.

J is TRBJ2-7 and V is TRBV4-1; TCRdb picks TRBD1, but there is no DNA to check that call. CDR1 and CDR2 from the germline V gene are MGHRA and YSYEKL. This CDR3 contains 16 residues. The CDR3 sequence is CASSPQGYVPSSEQYF.

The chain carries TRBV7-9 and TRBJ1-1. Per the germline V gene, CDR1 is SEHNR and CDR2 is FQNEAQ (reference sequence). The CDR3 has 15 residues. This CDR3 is CASSLGQGGNTEAFF.

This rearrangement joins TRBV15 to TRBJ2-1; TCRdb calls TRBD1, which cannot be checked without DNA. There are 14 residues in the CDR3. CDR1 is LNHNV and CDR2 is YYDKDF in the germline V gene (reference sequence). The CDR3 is CATSRDQGGSEQFF. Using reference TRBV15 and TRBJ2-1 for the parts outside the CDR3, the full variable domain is DAMVIQNPRYQVTQFGKPVTLSCSQTLNHNVMYWYQQKSSQAPKLLFHYYDKDFNNEADTPDNFQSRRPNTSFCFLDIRSPGLGDTAMYLCATSRDQGGSEQFFGPGTRLTVL.

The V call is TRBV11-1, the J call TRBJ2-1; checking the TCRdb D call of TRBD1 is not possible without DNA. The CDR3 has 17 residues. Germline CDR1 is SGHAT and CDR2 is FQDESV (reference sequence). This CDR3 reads CASSFFDSHGTYNEQFF.

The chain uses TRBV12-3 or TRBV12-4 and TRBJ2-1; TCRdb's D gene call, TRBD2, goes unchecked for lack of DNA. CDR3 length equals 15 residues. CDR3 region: CASTLGTSGFNEQFF.

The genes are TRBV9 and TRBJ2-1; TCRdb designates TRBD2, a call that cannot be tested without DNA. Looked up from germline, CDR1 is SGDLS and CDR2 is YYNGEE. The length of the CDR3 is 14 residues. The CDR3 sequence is CASSVAQTGSRRFF.

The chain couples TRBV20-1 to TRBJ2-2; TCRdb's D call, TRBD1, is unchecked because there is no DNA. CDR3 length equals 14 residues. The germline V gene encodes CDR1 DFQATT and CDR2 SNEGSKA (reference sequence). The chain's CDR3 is CSATGQENTGELFF.

Here the CDR3 reads CSATGGLGETQYF. The chain combines TRBV29-1 with TRBJ2-5; TCRdb outputs TRBD1, but without DNA this stays unchecked. The CDR3 consists of 13 residues. Germline assignment: CDR1 SQVTM and CDR2 ANQGSEA.

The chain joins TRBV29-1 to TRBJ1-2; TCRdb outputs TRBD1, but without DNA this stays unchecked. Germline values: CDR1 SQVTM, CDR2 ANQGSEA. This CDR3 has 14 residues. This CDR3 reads CSVEQQGARSGYTF.